This T cell receptor beta chain was retrieved from a study of beta chain features in type 1 diabetes. As every portion of the isolated RNA was reverse transcribed, the sequencing read expressed TCRB transcripts. Assay used: immunoSEQ multiplex PCR; TCRdb lists only in-frame clones, some missing. The profile shows some 350,000 clones, 8.5% to 10% of them singletons. Germline V gene sequence: CDR1 MDHEN, CDR2 SYDVKM. V was shortened by 5 bases and J by 5 bases, with 15 bases between the two germline ends. The CDR3 covers 14 residues. All sorted populations exceeded 95% purity. Study-level results: TCRB CDR3s were moderately but significantly shorter in Type 1 diabetes patients in all four CD4+ subsets.

In this sample, this clone turned up a few times. Its target is not known. This receptor was obtained from a man younger than 40 with type 1 diabetes. The chain is built from TRBV28 and TRBJ1-1, with a tentative D call TRBD1 (5 bases). The sample consisted of central memory CD4+ T cells from blood. CDR3 loop: CASSINGGRTEAFF. In DNA form, the CDR3 reads TGTGCCAGCAGTATTAATGGGGGGAGGACTGAAGCTTTCTTT.